These T cell receptor beta chains were read from a single sample in a study of blood T cell repertoires in COVID-19. Profiling relied on immunoSEQ multiplex PCR, and the TCRdb table lists in-frame clones only, not all of them. The sample lists 120,000 to 150,000 clones; roughly 84% were seen once. Material: PBMCs or T cells enriched from blood (not recorded which). The receptors were gathered from a woman aged 45-60 years who had been exposed to COVID-19. Both conserved end residues are part of each CDR3. The D gene is left open where the match is weak. Some rows mark clone size as missing; the rest say once, few, many or name a class of expanded clone.

j_call: TRBJ2-4
d_call: .
clone_size: .
v_call: TRBV3-1/TRBV3-2
cdr3_nt: TGTGCCAGCAGCCCCCCTCGGAGGGAGTCTATCGTCAAAAACATTCAGTACTTC
cdr3_aa: CASSPPRRESIVKNIQYF

j_call: TRBJ2-1
d_call: TRBD2
clone_size: .
v_call: TRBV5-4
cdr3_nt: TGTGCCAGCAGCGTAGCGGGGGGGCCCTCCAATGAGCAGTTCTTC
cdr3_aa: CASSVAGGPSNEQFF

j_call: TRBJ1-1
d_call: .
clone_size: .
v_call: TRBV27
cdr3_nt: TGTGCCAGCAGTGCCATCCCAGGATTCACTGAAGCTTTCTTT
cdr3_aa: CASSAIPGFTEAFF

j_call: TRBJ2-5
d_call: TRBD1
clone_size: once
v_call: TRBV5-4
cdr3_nt: TGTGCCAGCAGCTTGGGACAGGGGGGGCAAGAGACCCAGTACTTC
cdr3_aa: CASSLGQGGQETQYF

j_call: TRBJ1-6
d_call: .
clone_size: once
v_call: TRBV18
cdr3_nt: TGTGCCAGCTCCTCCTGGGGGGAGGATAATTCACCCCTCCACTTT
cdr3_aa: CASSSWGEDNSPLHF

j_call: TRBJ2-7
d_call: .
clone_size: .
v_call: TRBV4-1
cdr3_nt: TGCGCCAGCAGCCAAGAAGCCCCACCAACCGAGCAGTACTTC
cdr3_aa: CASSQEAPPTEQYF

j_call: TRBJ2-1
d_call: TRBD1
clone_size: once
v_call: TRBV7-2
cdr3_nt: TGTGCCAGCAGCCCTCGGACAGGACCTAGGTCCTACAATGAGCAGTTCTTC
cdr3_aa: CASSPRTGPRSYNEQFF

j_call: TRBJ2-5
d_call: .
clone_size: .
v_call: TRBV2
cdr3_nt: TGTGCCAGCAGTAATCCCACAGGGATGGGAAAGACCCAGTACTTC
cdr3_aa: CASSNPTGMGKTQYF

j_call: TRBJ1-2
d_call: TRBD1
clone_size: .
v_call: TRBV19
cdr3_nt: TGTGCCAGTAGTGCCCGGACAGGCAGGGGCTACACCTTC
cdr3_aa: CASSARTGRGYTF

j_call: TRBJ1-4
d_call: .
clone_size: .
v_call: TRBV5-1
cdr3_nt: TGCGCCAGCAGCCCCCGGGCAGGGAATGAAGAAAAACTGTTTTTT
cdr3_aa: CASSPRAGNEEKLFF

j_call: TRBJ2-1
d_call: .
clone_size: .
v_call: TRBV7-2
cdr3_nt: TGTGCCAGCAGCTTAGAGTCGGCACCAGGGAATGAGCAGTTCTTC
cdr3_aa: CASSLESAPGNEQFF

j_call: TRBJ2-7
d_call: .
clone_size: .
v_call: TRBV15
cdr3_nt: TGTGCCACCAGCAGTGGACAAGTATCATACGAGCAGTACTTC
cdr3_aa: CATSSGQVSYEQYF

j_call: TRBJ1-2
d_call: TRBD1
clone_size: .
v_call: TRBV5-4
cdr3_nt: TGTGCCAGCAGCCCCAGGACAGGGGGCGCGCGGGGCTACACCTTC
cdr3_aa: CASSPRTGGARGYTF

j_call: TRBJ2-5
d_call: .
clone_size: .
v_call: TRBV18
cdr3_nt: TGTGCCAGCTCACCAAAGGGGGGGCAAGAGACCCAGTACTTC
cdr3_aa: CASSPKGGQETQYF

j_call: TRBJ2-5
d_call: TRBD1
clone_size: .
v_call: TRBV2
cdr3_nt: TGTGCCAGCAGTGGAACACGGGACAGGGTTCTCCTACAAGAGACCCAGTACTTC
cdr3_aa: CASSGTRDRVLLQETQYF

j_call: TRBJ2-7
d_call: TRBD1
clone_size: .
v_call: TRBV7-9
cdr3_nt: TGTGCCAGCAGCGACGGACAGGGGCCCTACGAGCAGTACTTC
cdr3_aa: CASSDGQGPYEQYF

j_call: TRBJ1-1
d_call: .
clone_size: .
v_call: TRBV12-3/TRBV12-4
cdr3_nt: TGTGCCAGCTACCTGGGCAGGGACACTGAAGCTTTCTTT
cdr3_aa: CASYLGRDTEAFF

j_call: TRBJ1-5
d_call: TRBD1
clone_size: .
v_call: TRBV5-1
cdr3_nt: TGCGCCAGCAGCCCGGGACAGCCCAATCAGCCCCAGCATTTT
cdr3_aa: CASSPGQPNQPQHF

j_call: TRBJ1-1
d_call: .
clone_size: .
v_call: TRBV20-1
cdr3_nt: TGCAGTGCTAGTACGCTTGCCGCGGGGGCCGGTGGGAACACTGAAGCTTTCTTT
cdr3_aa: CSASTLAAGAGGNTEAFF

j_call: TRBJ2-7
d_call: TRBD1
clone_size: .
v_call: TRBV5-1
cdr3_nt: TGCGCCAGCAGCTGGGGACAGGGGGAATACGAGCAGTACTTC
cdr3_aa: CASSWGQGEYEQYF

j_call: TRBJ1-5
d_call: .
clone_size: .
v_call: TRBV3-1/TRBV3-2
cdr3_nt: TGTGCCAGCAGCCATTCTAATCAGCCCCAGCATTTT
cdr3_aa: CASSHSNQPQHF

j_call: TRBJ2-3
d_call: .
clone_size: .
v_call: TRBV29-1
cdr3_nt: TGCAGCGGGGGCTATCGCGGGACGACCACAGATACGCAGTATTTT
cdr3_aa: CSGGYRGTTTDTQYF

j_call: TRBJ2-7
d_call: .
clone_size: few
v_call: TRBV30
cdr3_nt: TGTGCCTGGAGTGACTGGGGCGTCTCCTACGAGCAGTACTTC
cdr3_aa: CAWSDWGVSYEQYF

j_call: TRBJ1-2
d_call: TRBD1
clone_size: .
v_call: TRBV27
cdr3_nt: TGTGCCAGCAGTTTCGGGACAGGGGTAAACTATGGCTACACCTTC
cdr3_aa: CASSFGTGVNYGYTF

j_call: TRBJ2-6
d_call: .
clone_size: medium-sized
v_call: TRBV6-2/TRBV6-3
cdr3_nt: TGTGCCAGCAGTTACGACAGGTTGGGATCTGGGGCCAACGTCCTGACTTTC
cdr3_aa: CASSYDRLGSGANVLTF

j_call: TRBJ1-3
d_call: .
clone_size: .
v_call: TRBV5-1
cdr3_nt: TGCGCCAGCAGCTTGGCGGGTGGGAGTTCTGGAAACACCATATATTTT
cdr3_aa: CASSLAGGSSGNTIYF

j_call: TRBJ1-2
d_call: .
clone_size: .
v_call: TRBV27
cdr3_nt: TGTGCCAGCAGTTCCTTGGACTTCACTCTCTATGGCTACACCTTC
cdr3_aa: CASSSLDFTLYGYTF

j_call: TRBJ1-1
d_call: TRBD1
clone_size: .
v_call: TRBV19
cdr3_nt: TGTGCCAGTAGTAGGGACAGGGATCCGAACACTGAAGCTTTCTTT
cdr3_aa: CASSRDRDPNTEAFF

j_call: TRBJ2-2
d_call: .
clone_size: .
v_call: TRBV19
cdr3_nt: TGTGCCAGTGGCTGGAAGGGGCCCGGGGAGCTGTTTTTT
cdr3_aa: CASGWKGPGELFF

j_call: TRBJ1-1
d_call: .
clone_size: .
v_call: TRBV18
cdr3_nt: TGTGCCAGCTCACCAGCCGCGGGGGCCCGGGACACTGAAGCCTTCTTT
cdr3_aa: CASSPAAGARDTEAFF

j_call: TRBJ2-6
d_call: .
clone_size: .
v_call: TRBV21-1
cdr3_nt: TGTGCCAGCCGGACACGAGCACCATCTGGGGCCAACGTCCTGACTTTC
cdr3_aa: CASRTRAPSGANVLTF

j_call: TRBJ2-3
d_call: .
clone_size: .
v_call: TRBV4-3
cdr3_nt: TGCGCCAGCAGCCAAGACTGGGCTGGGCCAGATACGCAGTATTTT
cdr3_aa: CASSQDWAGPDTQYF

j_call: TRBJ1-4
d_call: TRBD1
clone_size: once
v_call: TRBV7-9
cdr3_nt: TGTGCCAGCAGCCAGGGGACAGGTGGTGCGAATGAAAAACTGTTTTTT
cdr3_aa: CASSQGTGGANEKLFF

j_call: TRBJ1-5
d_call: .
clone_size: .
v_call: TRBV6-4
cdr3_nt: TGTGCCAGCAGTCAACAGGTCCTACAGCCCCAGCATTTT
cdr3_aa: CASSQQVLQPQHF

j_call: TRBJ1-3
d_call: .
clone_size: .
v_call: TRBV7-9
cdr3_nt: TGTGCCGTCCCGGGCGGGCGCCCTGGAAACACCATATATTTT
cdr3_aa: CAVPGGRPGNTIYF

j_call: TRBJ1-1
d_call: TRBD1
clone_size: .
v_call: TRBV20-1
cdr3_nt: TGCAGTGCTTTCACAGGGGCTGAAGCTTTCTTT
cdr3_aa: CSAFTGAEAFF

j_call: TRBJ1-6
d_call: .
clone_size: few
v_call: TRBV6-1
cdr3_nt: TGTGCCAGCAGTGATTCCCAGGGAGGGAATTCACCCCTCCACTTT
cdr3_aa: CASSDSQGGNSPLHF

j_call: TRBJ2-1
d_call: .
clone_size: .
v_call: TRBV5-1
cdr3_nt: TGCGCCAGCAGCTCAACCAGGGGTCCCCCCGGCAATGAGCAGTTCTTC
cdr3_aa: CASSSTRGPPGNEQFF

j_call: TRBJ1-4
d_call: .
clone_size: few
v_call: TRBV5-1
cdr3_nt: TGCGCCAGCAGCAAGGACAGTCATAATGAAAAACTGTTTTTT
cdr3_aa: CASSKDSHNEKLFF

j_call: TRBJ2-3
d_call: .
clone_size: .
v_call: TRBV10-2
cdr3_nt: TGCGCCAGCAGTCTAGGTACAGATACGCAGTATTTT
cdr3_aa: CASSLGTDTQYF

j_call: TRBJ2-7
d_call: TRBD2
clone_size: .
v_call: TRBV5-1
cdr3_nt: TGCGCCAGCAGCTTAGCACTAGCGGGAGGAGGCGAGCAGTACTTC
cdr3_aa: CASSLALAGGGEQYF

j_call: TRBJ2-1
d_call: .
clone_size: .
v_call: TRBV20-1
cdr3_nt: TGCAGTGCTAGTGCGATGGGGAGCGGCTCCTACAATGAGCAGTTCTTC
cdr3_aa: CSASAMGSGSYNEQFF

j_call: TRBJ2-3
d_call: .
clone_size: .
v_call: TRBV5-4
cdr3_nt: TGTGCCAGCAATGCAGTTAGCACAGATACGCAGTATTTT
cdr3_aa: CASNAVSTDTQYF

j_call: TRBJ1-2
d_call: .
clone_size: .
v_call: TRBV27
cdr3_nt: TGTGCCAGCAGTTTAGCAGGAAACTATGGCTACACCTTC
cdr3_aa: CASSLAGNYGYTF

j_call: TRBJ1-2
d_call: TRBD1
clone_size: .
v_call: TRBV7-8
cdr3_nt: TGTGCCAGCAGCTTCCGGACAGGGGTTGATGGCTACACCTTC
cdr3_aa: CASSFRTGVDGYTF